This T cell receptor beta chain was identified in a study of T cells in localized non-small cell lung cancer. This clone was picked up one time. Here immunoSEQ multiplex PCR was the method, and the copy in TCRdb shows in-frame clones only, minus some. The sample lists over 20,000 clones; roughly 80% were seen once. Per the germline V gene, CDR1 is KGHSH and CDR2 is LQKENI. The V segment lost 2 bases and the J segment 9 bases; nucleotides outside the gene matches: 4. The CDR3 extends over 15 amino acids. The sequencing used peripheral blood, collected before any cancer treatment. The V call is TRBV18, the J call TRBJ2-1; 13 bases match TRBD2. This sequence was found in a man aged 35 to 69 with stage III squamous cell lung carcinoma. The CDR3 nucleotides are TGTGCCAGCTCACCAACTAGCGGGGGGGCGGCTGAGCAGTTCTTC. This sequence encodes CASSPTSGGAAEQFF.